These 17 T cell receptor beta chains were all obtained from the same sample, sequenced in a study of regulatory T cells in long-lasting Graves disease. Construction of the TCR beta libraries employed iRepertoire HTBI primers in conjunction with Arm-PCR of CDR3 regions. TCRdb recomputed calls from the multiplex PCR reads with MiXCR, one row per CDR3 protein. In the table there are roughly 400,000 distinct CDR3 sequences, about 21% of which are singletons. The time point here: persistent/refractory GD, antithyroid drugs over 5 years with positive TRAb. After RNA was extracted from PBMCs, the TCR library was made from it. Sequencing used peripheral blood mononuclear cells (PBMCs), obtained when the disease was refractory, from a patient treated with antithyroid drugs. Receptors were obtained from a female donor with Graves disease.

There are many counts of this clonotype. The V gene is TRBV28, the J gene TRBJ2-5; possible D gene TRBD2, 6 bases. The CDR3 runs to 14 residues. V was pared by 6 bases and J by 1 base, with 12 bases between. Germline V gene data show CDR1 as MDHEN and CDR2 as SYDVKM. The CDR3 region has the DNA TGTGCCAGCAGCCTACTAGCTCTCCAAGAGACCCAGTACTTC. Its translation: CASSLLALQETQYF.

This chain joins TRBV4-1 and TRBJ2-2; tentative D call: TRBD1 (5 bases). Germline V gene lookup returns CDR1 MGHRA and CDR2 YSYEKL. The CDR3 runs to 15 residues. V lost 2 bases and J lost 1, with 8 bases in between. As DNA, the CDR3 is TGCGCCAGCAGCCAACCTCAGGGGAACACCGGGGAGCTGTTTTTT. Translating it yields CASSQPQGNTGELFF.

The gene calls are TRBV7-9 and TRBJ2-6, with 7 bases matching TRBD1. The CDR3 is 15 amino acids. Trimming cost V 5 bases and J 2 bases; bases outside gene matches: 3. In germline, CDR1 is SEHNR, CDR2 FQNEAQ (reference sequence). CDR3 nucleotides: TGTGCCAGCAGCCGCACAGGGGCTGGGGCCAACGTCCTGACTTTC. This sequence encodes CASSRTGAGANVLTF.

The chain uses TRBV20-1 and TRBJ2-7, with a tentative D call TRBD1 (6 bases). Germline CDR1 DFQATT, CDR2 SNEGSKA (reference sequence). The CDR3 totals 13 residues. V was trimmed by 1 base and J by 4 bases, leaving 11 bases between them. The CDR3 region has the DNA TGCAGTGCTAGAGCCGGGACAACATACGAGCAGTACTTC. The encoded protein is CSARAGTTYEQYF.

On this clonotype itself: A much larger clone lies one base from this, so it may be a read error. This chain uses TRBV28 with TRBJ2-7; D tentatively reads TRBD1 or TRBD2 (5 bases each). The CDR3 extends over 15 amino acids. Germline CDR1 and CDR2: MDHEN and SYDVKM. The CDR3 DNA sequence: TGTGCCAGCAGACCCCGGGACGGACGCCCTTTCGAGCGGTACTTC. This encodes CASRPRDGRPFERYF.

This clonotype was observed at least ten times. The rearrangement joins TRBV5-1 to TRBJ1-1; 9 bases line up with TRBD1. The germline V gene encodes CDR1 SGHRS and CDR2 YFSETQ. The CDR3 is made up of 15 amino acids. After removal of 4 bases from V and 2 bases from J, the junction contained 6 bases not matched to a gene. CDR3 in amino acids: CASSPDRGSNTEAFF. For the CDR3, the DNA is TGCGCCAGCAGCCCCGACAGGGGGAGTAACACTGAAGCTTTCTTT.

The table lists this clonotype with a few counts. An end of the junction differs from the germline gene, which may be a read error. The genes are TRBV6-1 and TRBJ2-5; D gene unclear. The CDR3 has 15 amino acids. CDR1 is MNHNS, CDR2 SASEGT, per germline. The CDR3 nucleotides are TGTGCCAGCAGTGAAGGTTTGGAATACCAAGGGACCCAGTACTTC. This gives the protein CASSEGLEYQGTQYF.

This clonotype has at least ten counts. This chain's CDR3 is CATSRDQGLWETQYF. CDR3 coding DNA: TGTGCCACCAGCAGAGATCAGGGGTTGTGGGAGACCCAGTACTTC. The chain joins TRBV15 to TRBJ2-5; maybe TRBD1 (6 bases). CDR3 size: 15 residues. Trimming cost V 0 bases and J 5 bases, with 13 bases left between them. Germline CDR1 is LNHNV and CDR2 is YYDKDF (reference sequence).

V gene TRBV29-1 combines with J gene TRBJ2-7, with TRBD1 as a possible D gene (6 bases). There are 13 residues in the CDR3. Between the trimmed V and J ends, which lost 4 bases and 4 bases, there was a span of 14 bases. Per germline, CDR1 SQVTM and CDR2 ANQGSEA. For the CDR3, the DNA is TGCAGCGTTGTTAAGGGGGAAGGATACGAGCAGTACTTC. Translation: CSVVKGEGYEQYF.

This clonotype was observed a few times. The J gene is TRBJ2-2, the V gene TRBV6-5, with 7 bases identical to TRBD2. The CDR3 covers 15 residues. V was pared by 2 bases and J by 3 bases, with 3 bases of the junction left unmatched. Per germline, CDR1 MNHEY and CDR2 SVGAGI. This chain's CDR3 is CASSYQGLDTGELFF. The CDR3 bases are TGTGCCAGCAGTTACCAAGGACTAGACACCGGGGAGCTGTTTTTT.

The CDR3 sequence: CASSFGEPYEQYF. The CDR3 DNA reads TGTGCCAGCAGCTTTGGGGAGCCCTACGAGCAGTACTTC. This sequence joins TRBV7-9 and TRBJ2-7, with D possibly TRBD2 on 5 matching bases. V lost 3 bases to trimming and J lost 2 bases, with 8 bases between them. The length of the CDR3 is 13 residues. Germline CDR1 SEHNR, CDR2 FQNEAQ (reference sequence).

The chain joins TRBV30 to TRBJ1-5; weak D call: TRBD1 (6 bases). This CDR3 is built from 15 residues. The germline V gene has CDR1 GTSNPN and CDR2 SVGIG (reference sequence). Trimming took 3 bases from V and 1 from J, leaving 13 bases between them. CDR3 region: CAWSAGGTSNQPQHF. CDR3 in DNA: TGTGCCTGGAGCGCCGGGGGCACCAGCAATCAGCCCCAGCATTTT.

There are many counts of this clonotype. The chain carries TRBV11-2 and TRBJ1-1; weak D call: TRBD1 (5 bases). The V and J ends lost 3 bases and 3 bases respectively, with 17 bases between them. This CDR3 is 16 amino acids long. Germline values: CDR1 SGHAT, CDR2 FQNNGV. The chain's CDR3 is CASSFPGRGRDTEAFF. DNA for the CDR3: TGTGCCAGCAGCTTTCCGGGACGGGGACGGGACACTGAAGCTTTCTTT. Variable domain in full (rest from reference TRBV11-2 and TRBJ1-1): EAGVAQSPRYKIIEKRQSVAFWCNPISGHATLYWYQQILGQGPKLLIQFQNNGVVDDSQLPKDRFSAERLKGVDSTLKIQPAKLEDSAVYLCASSFPGRGRDTEAFFGQGTRLTVV.

This clonotype was detected many times. The gene calls are TRBV2 and TRBJ2-7, with D hard to call. The germline CDR1 and CDR2 sequences are SNHLY and FYNNEI. This CDR3 spans 12 amino acids. V lost 7 bases to trimming and J lost 0 bases, with 7 bases between them. The CDR3 is CASTPNSYEQYF. DNA for the CDR3: TGTGCCAGCACCCCCAACTCCTACGAGCAGTACTTC.

This clonotype was picked up a small number of times. The rearrangement uses TRBV6-1 and TRBJ1-1; D ambiguous. Trimming took 7 bases from V and 0 from J, leaving 9 bases between them. This CDR3 is 13 amino acids long. Germline CDR1 is MNHNS and CDR2 is SASEGT. The CDR3 is CASTGWVNTEAFF. The CDR3 DNA reads TGTGCCAGCACAGGATGGGTGAACACTGAAGCTTTCTTT.

This clonotype was counted a few times. The chain links TRBV7-3 to TRBJ1-6, with 7 bases lining up with TRBD1. Germline V gene data show CDR1 as SGHTA and CDR2 as FQGTGA. With 5 bases clipped from V and 9 bases from J, the junction kept 4 bases outside the gene matches. The CDR3 is 13 amino acids. The CDR3 bases are TGTGCCAGCAGCCAGGGGGGAGGTTCACCCCTCCACTTT. The encoded protein is CASSQGGGSPLHF.

This chain joins TRBV30 and TRBJ2-2; D gene uncertain. Germline assignment: CDR1 GTSNPN and CDR2 SVGIG (reference sequence). Trimming removed 2 bases at V and 1 base at J, with 8 bases between. The CDR3 runs 14 residues. Here the CDR3 DNA reads TGTGCCTGGAGTTCGGGCGTGAACACCGGGGAGCTGTTTTTT. This sequence encodes CAWSSGVNTGELFF. The variable domain in full, completed from reference TRBV30 and TRBJ2-2, reads SQTIHQWPATLVQPVGSPLSLECTVEGTSNPNLYWYRQAAGRGLQLLFYSVGIGQISSEVPQNLSASRPQDRQFILSSKKLLLSDSGFYLCAWSSGVNTGELFFGEGSRLTVL.